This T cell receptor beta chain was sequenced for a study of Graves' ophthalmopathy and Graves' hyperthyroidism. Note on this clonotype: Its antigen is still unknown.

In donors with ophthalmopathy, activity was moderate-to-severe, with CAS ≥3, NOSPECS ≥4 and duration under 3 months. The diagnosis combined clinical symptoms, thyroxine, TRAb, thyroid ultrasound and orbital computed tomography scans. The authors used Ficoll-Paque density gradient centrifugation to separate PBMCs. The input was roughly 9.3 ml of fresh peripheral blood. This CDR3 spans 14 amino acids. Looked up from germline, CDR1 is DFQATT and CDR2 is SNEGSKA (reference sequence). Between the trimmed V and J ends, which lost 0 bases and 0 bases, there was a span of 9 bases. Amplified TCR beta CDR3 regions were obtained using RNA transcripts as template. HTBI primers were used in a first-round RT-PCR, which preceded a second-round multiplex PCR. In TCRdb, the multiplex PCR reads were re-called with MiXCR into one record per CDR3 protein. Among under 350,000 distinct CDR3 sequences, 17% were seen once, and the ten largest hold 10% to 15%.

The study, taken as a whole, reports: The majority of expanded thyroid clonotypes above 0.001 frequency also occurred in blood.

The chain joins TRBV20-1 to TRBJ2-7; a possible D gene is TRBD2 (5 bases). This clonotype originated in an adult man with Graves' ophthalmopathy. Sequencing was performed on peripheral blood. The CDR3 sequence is CSARERATSYEQYF. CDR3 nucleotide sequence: TGCAGTGCTAGAGAGAGGGCTACCTCCTACGAGCAGTACTTC.